Listed here are 2 T cell receptor beta chains from one sample, sequenced in a study of tumor-infiltrating lymphocytes in localized non-small cell lung cancer. The table came from immunoSEQ multiplex PCR; TCRdb's copy has only in-frame clones and leaves some out. The table lists under 35,000 clones, 75% to 90% of them singletons. The sequencing input was lung tumor tissue. The receptor source for this set is a human donor with non-small cell lung cancer.

V gene TRBV5-1 combines with J gene TRBJ2-7; weak D call: TRBD2 (6 bases). Germline-derived CDR1 and CDR2 are SGHRS and YFSETQ. This CDR3 is built from 14 residues. Trimming cost V 4 bases and J 0 bases, with 11 bases left between them. This CDR3 reads CASSTGDVSYEQYF. As DNA, the CDR3 is TGCGCCAGCAGCACGGGGGACGTCTCCTACGAGCAGTACTTC.

CDR3 amino acids: CASGRGGASDTQYF. DNA for the CDR3: TGTGCCAGCGGACGGGGGGGTGCTTCAGATACGCAGTATTTT. V and J are TRBV6-4 and TRBJ2-3, with 8 bases matching TRBD2. The length of the CDR3 is 14 residues. The V gene's germline CDR1 is MRHNA and CDR2 SNTAGT. Trimming removed 8 bases from V and 4 bases from J; junction bases left unmatched: 8.